Listed here are 32 T cell receptor beta chains from one sample, sequenced in a study of OX40 agonist ivuxolimab in advanced cancers. The repertoire was sequenced with immunoSEQ multiplex PCR; TCRdb's copy has only in-frame clones and lacks some. The table lists more than 75,000 clones, about 88% of them singletons, with about 1% in the top ten. Specimen: CD4+ or CD8+ T cells sorted from blood, collected in a trial of the OX40 agonist ivuxolimab. The receptors here all came from an adult with an advanced solid tumor such as melanoma, head and neck, liver or kidney cancer.

V gene TRBV10-1 combines with J gene TRBJ1-6, with 10 bases matching TRBD1. The germline gives CDR1 WNHNN, CDR2 SYGVQD (reference sequence). CDR3 length equals 14 residues. Trimming at V came to 4 bases and at J to 7 bases, leaving 1 base not matched to a gene. This CDR3 reads CASSADRGNSPLHF. Here the CDR3 DNA reads TGCGCCAGCAGTGCGGACAGGGGGAATTCACCCCTCCACTTT.

This clone appeared a single time. The chain has TRBV7-2 and TRBJ2-3, with a possible D match to TRBD2 (6 bases). With 6 bases removed from V and 2 bases from J, the gap between germline ends came to 9 bases. The CDR3 totals 13 residues. Germline CDR1 reads SGHTA; CDR2 reads FQGNSA. CDR3 bases: TGTGCCAGCAGGGGGGACTTCACAGATACGCAGTATTTT. Its translation: CASRGDFTDTQYF.

The CDR3 here is CASSLSGPPTDTQYF. The CDR3 DNA is TGTGCCAGCTCACTTAGCGGGCCTCCCACAGATACGCAGTATTTT. The genes are TRBV18 and TRBJ2-3, with 7 nucleotides matching TRBD2. V trimming: 4 bases; J trimming: 2 bases; junction bases outside the gene matches: 6. Germline CDR1 reads KGHSH; CDR2 reads LQKENI. The CDR3 sequence is 15 residues long.

This clone was detected once. CDR3: CASSLDREETQYF. In DNA, the CDR3 is TGTGCCAGCAGCTTGGACAGGGAAGAGACCCAGTACTTC. J is TRBJ2-5 and V is TRBV5-8, with D possibly TRBD1 on 6 matching bases. This CDR3 contains 13 residues. The V gene lost 0 bases and the J gene lost 3 bases, with 6 bases spanning the gap. CDR1 is SGHTS and CDR2 is YDEGEE in the germline V gene.

J is TRBJ1-5 and V is TRBV18; no definite D call. The V end was cut by 2 bases, the J end by 5 bases, with 7 bases between. This CDR3 has 13 residues. Germline V gene lookup returns CDR1 KGHSH and CDR2 LQKENI. CDR3 sequence: CASSPGDDQPQHF. CDR3 DNA sequence: TGTGCCAGCTCACCAGGCGATGATCAGCCCCAGCATTTT.

The chain uses TRBV2 and TRBJ2-7; 8 positions match TRBD2. This CDR3 is 16 amino acids long. The V gene end was trimmed by 2 bases and the J gene end by 0 bases; junction bases not matched to a gene: 6. Germline values: CDR1 SNHLY, CDR2 FYNNEI. The CDR3 bases are TGTGCCAGCAGTGAAACCGGACTAGCCAGCTCCTACGAGCAGTACTTC. Its protein product is CASSETGLASSYEQYF.

The chain is built from TRBV19 and TRBJ2-5; TRBD2 might be the D (5 bases). V lost 3 bases to trimming and J lost 11 bases, with 16 bases between them. Germline assignment: CDR1 LNHDA and CDR2 SQIVND (reference sequence). The length of the CDR3 is 13 residues. CDR3 coding DNA: TGTGCCAGTAGTATGACCGGGAAGGCAGAGCAGTACTTC. It yields the protein CASSMTGKAEQYF.

The genes are TRBV2 and TRBJ2-3; maybe TRBD2 (6 bases). Germline-derived CDR1 and CDR2 are SNHLY and FYNNEI. The CDR3 consists of 12 residues. V gave up 7 bases and J gave up 4 bases, with 9 bases separating them. The CDR3 DNA sequence: TGTGCCAGCATACTAGCCTCAGATACGCAGTATTTT. Translating gives CASILASDTQYF. The whole variable domain, filled in from reference TRBV2 and TRBJ2-3, reads EPEVTQTPSHQVTQMGQEVILRCVPISNHLYFYWYRQILGQKVEFLVSFYNNEISEKSEIFDDQFSVERPDGSNFTLKIRSTKLEDSAMYFCASILASDTQYFGPGTRLTVL.

The chain uses TRBV2 and TRBJ2-5; a weak D match, TRBD2 (5 bases). There are 14 residues in the CDR3. CDR1 is SNHLY and CDR2 is FYNNEI in the germline V gene. Trimming cost V 6 bases and J 4 bases, with 15 bases left between them. The CDR3 region is CASRRAVSGETQYF. CDR3 sequence (DNA): TGTGCCAGCAGAAGAGCGGTCAGCGGAGAGACCCAGTACTTC.

The rearrangement links TRBV7-9 to TRBJ1-4, with a weak D call TRBD1 (6 bases). The germline CDR1 and CDR2 sequences are SEHNR and FQNEAQ (reference sequence). V lost 5 bases to trimming and J lost 3 bases, with 16 bases between them. CDR3 length: 16 amino acids. The CDR3: CASSPLTGTSNEKLFF. The CDR3 DNA is TGTGCCAGCAGCCCACTAACAGGGACTTCTAATGAAAAACTGTTTTTT. Based on the CDR3 plus reference TRBV7-9 and TRBJ1-4, the full variable domain is DTGVSQNPRHKITKRGQNVTFRCDPISEHNRLYWYRQTLGQGPEFLTYFQNEAQLEKSRLLSDRFSAERPKGSFSTLEIQRTEQGDSAMYLCASSPLTGTSNEKLFFGSGTQLSVL.

The chain joins TRBV11-1 to TRBJ1-1; D gene ambiguous. The CDR3 totals 14 residues. V gave up 6 bases and J gave up 12 bases, with 23 bases separating them. From germline, CDR1 is SGHAT and CDR2 FQDESV (reference sequence). CDR3 bases: TGTGCCAGCAGTCCGCCAATTCAAGGAGCAAATACTTTCTTT. Translation gives CASSPPIQGANTFF.

This clone was observed a handful of times. This chain connects TRBV6-4 to TRBJ2-2; D is tentatively TRBD1 or TRBD2 (5 bases each). CDR1 and CDR2 from the germline V gene are MRHNA and SNTAGT. The CDR3 totals 13 residues. The ends were cut back, 1 base at V and 5 bases at J, with 5 bases in the middle. CDR3 residues: CASSDWGTGELFF. In DNA, the CDR3 is TGTGCCAGCAGTGACTGGGGGACCGGGGAGCTGTTTTTT.

The chain uses TRBV4-3 and TRBJ2-7; tentative D call: TRBD1 (6 bases). V shed 4 bases and J shed 0 bases, with 19 bases lying between them. Germline assignment: CDR1 LGHNA and CDR2 YSLEER. The CDR3 consists of 17 residues. For the CDR3, the DNA is TGCGCCAGCAGCCCTAACTTAGACAGGACCTACTCCTACGAGCAGTACTTC. Translated, it gives CASSPNLDRTYSYEQYF.

CDR3 loop: CSVEQGINQPQHF. The CDR3 DNA follows: TGCAGCGTTGAACAGGGGATCAATCAGCCCCAGCATTTT. The rearrangement joins TRBV29-1 to TRBJ1-5, with D tentatively TRBD1 (6 bases). V lost 2 bases, J lost 3 bases, and 8 bases lay in between. The CDR3 consists of 13 residues. From germline, CDR1 is SQVTM and CDR2 ANQGSEA.

The CDR3 DNA sequence: TGTGCCAGCAGCCCGACAGGGGGCCTCCTTAATGAAAAACTGTTTTTT. Translated, it gives CASSPTGGLLNEKLFF. This chain joins TRBV5-6 and TRBJ1-4, with TRBD1 identical over 10 bases. The CDR3 contains 16 residues. V dropped 4 bases and J dropped 4; count of bases not matched to a gene: 7. Germline values: CDR1 SGHDT, CDR2 YYEEEE.

The rearrangement uses TRBV5-1 and TRBJ2-5; unclear D gene. V lost 8 bases, J lost 3 bases, and 17 bases lay in between. Germline V lookup: CDR1 SGHRS, CDR2 YFSETQ. This CDR3 is 14 amino acids long. The CDR3 spells CASTPTSEEETQYF. The CDR3 nucleotides read TGCGCCAGTACCCCCACGAGCGAAGAAGAGACCCAGTACTTC.

This clone was observed once. CDR3 region: CASSLTGGPQAGYTF. The CDR3 DNA reads as TGTGCCAGCAGCTTAACGGGGGGACCCCAGGCAGGCTACACCTTC. The chain couples TRBV7-3 to TRBJ1-2, with D possibly TRBD1 on 5 matching bases. V gave up 0 bases and J gave up 8 bases, with 16 bases separating them. The length of the CDR3 is 15 residues. The germline gives CDR1 SGHTA, CDR2 FQGTGA.

This clone was counted only a few times. The rearrangement links TRBV19 to TRBJ2-6; the D is unclear. V was cut by 7 bases and J by 2 bases, with 0 bases left in between. This CDR3 spans 11 amino acids. Germline assignment: CDR1 LNHDA and CDR2 SQIVND (reference sequence). In DNA form, the CDR3 reads TGTGCCAGTACTGGGGCCAACGTCCTGACTTTC. Amino acid sequence: CASTGANVLTF.

The chain carries TRBV6-1 and TRBJ1-5, with no clear D. Germline CDR1 and CDR2: MNHNS and SASEGT. This CDR3 is 15 amino acids long. Trimming stripped 7 bases from V and 6 bases from J, with 19 bases between. The CDR3 sequence: CASTDEGRVAQPQHF. CDR3 coding DNA: TGTGCCAGCACCGACGAGGGAAGGGTGGCTCAGCCCCAGCATTTT.

The V call is TRBV6-5, the J call TRBJ2-7, with D possibly matching TRBD1 (6 bases). The CDR3 runs 15 residues. V was cut by 0 bases and J by 3 bases, with 12 bases left in between. Germline-derived CDR1 and CDR2 are MNHEY and SVGAGI. CDR3 sequence (DNA): TGTGCCAGCAGTTACTCCCAAGACAGGTTCTACGAGCAGTACTTC. This codes for CASSYSQDRFYEQYF.

The chain has TRBV6-5 and TRBJ1-1; D not certain. Trimming removed 6 bases from V and 11 bases from J, with 22 bases in between. The CDR3 totals 14 residues. CDR1 and CDR2 from the germline V gene are MNHEY and SVGAGI. CDR3 amino acids: CASSRAVGARYAFF. CDR3 nucleotides: TGTGCCAGCAGCCGAGCGGTAGGCGCGAGGTATGCTTTCTTT.

The V gene is TRBV5-1, the J gene TRBJ1-1; D is possibly TRBD1 (6 bases). CDR1 and CDR2 (germline): SGHRS, YFSETQ. This CDR3 has 11 residues. V gave up 2 bases and J gave up 7 bases, with 6 bases separating them. CDR3 nucleotides: TGCGCCAGCAGCTTCAGGGGTGAAGCTTTCTTT. Encoded protein: CASSFRGEAFF.

The chain couples TRBV7-2 to TRBJ2-5; D may be TRBD2 (7 bases). CDR1 is SGHTA, CDR2 FQGNSA, per germline. This CDR3 is built from 16 residues. Trimming took off 0 bases at V and 5 bases at J, with 16 bases between the two ends. The CDR3 loop is CASSLAPGGHLETQYF. For the CDR3, the DNA is TGTGCCAGCAGCTTAGCGCCGGGGGGCCACTTGGAGACCCAGTACTTC. The variable domain in full, with the rest retrieved from reference TRBV7-2 and TRBJ2-5, is GAGVSQSPSNKVTEKGKDVELRCDPISGHTALYWYRQSLGQGLEFLIYFQGNSAPDKSGLPSDRFSAERTGGSVSTLTIQRTQQEDSAVYLCASSLAPGGHLETQYFGPGTRLLVL.

V is TRBV2 and J is TRBJ1-1; D gene ambiguous. CDR3 size: 14 residues. Per germline, CDR1 SNHLY and CDR2 FYNNEI. The V and J ends lost 4 bases and 4 bases respectively, with 13 bases between them. This CDR3 is CASSVQVYGTEAFF. The CDR3 coding sequence is TGTGCCAGCAGTGTTCAGGTTTACGGCACTGAAGCTTTCTTT. Based on the CDR3 plus reference TRBV2 and TRBJ1-1, the full variable domain is EPEVTQTPSHQVTQMGQEVILRCVPISNHLYFYWYRQILGQKVEFLVSFYNNEISEKSEIFDDQFSVERPDGSNFTLKIRSTKLEDSAMYFCASSVQVYGTEAFFGQGTRLTVV.

The V and J genes are TRBV7-2 and TRBJ2-1; TRBD2 agrees at 8 bases. This CDR3 spans 18 amino acids. CDR1 is SGHTA, CDR2 FQGNSA, per germline. After removal of 5 bases from V and 10 bases from J, the junction contained 22 bases not matched to a gene. The CDR3 DNA is TGTGCCAGCAGCCTAGGTGGTAGCGGGATAAGATGGGGAGAGGAGCAGTTCTTC. Residues: CASSLGGSGIRWGEEQFF.

The chain employs TRBV5-6 and TRBJ1-5, with no clear D. Germline CDR1 SGHDT, CDR2 YYEEEE. There are 14 residues in the CDR3. V was trimmed by 5 bases and J by 1 base, leaving 10 bases between them. The DNA for the CDR3 is TGTGCCAGCAGTCGACATAAAAGCAATCAGCCCCAGCATTTT. Translating gives CASSRHKSNQPQHF.

The chain carries TRBV14 and TRBJ2-1; TRBD2 matches at 8 bases. CDR3 size: 15 residues. With V trimmed by 1 base and J by 15 bases, 14 bases remained unmatched. From germline, CDR1 is SGHDN and CDR2 FVKESK. The CDR3 loop is CASSQGSTAGGRLFF. In DNA form, the CDR3 reads TGTGCCAGCAGCCAAGGCTCTACGGCGGGGGGAAGGCTGTTCTTC. Full variable domain (rest looked up from reference TRBV14 and TRBJ2-1): EAGVTQFPSHSVIEKGQTVTLRCDPISGHDNLYWYRRVMGKEIKFLLHFVKESKQDESGMPNNRFLAERTGGTYSTLKVQPAELEDSGVYFCASSQGSTAGGRLFFGPGTRLTVL.

The rearrangement links TRBV29-1 to TRBJ1-1; D is perhaps TRBD1 (5 bases). The CDR3 totals 12 residues. Germline-derived CDR1 and CDR2 are SQVTM and ANQGSEA. V lost 3 bases and J 4 bases, leaving 9 bases between the germline ends. The CDR3 sequence: CSVEGGVTEAFF. CDR3 DNA: TGCAGCGTTGAGGGGGGTGTCACTGAAGCTTTCTTT. The variable domain in full, with the rest retrieved from reference TRBV29-1 and TRBJ1-1, is SAVISQKPSRDICQRGTSLTIQCQVDSQVTMMFWYRQQPGQSLTLIATANQGSEATYESGFVIDKFPISRPNLTFSTLTVSNMSPEDSSIYLCSVEGGVTEAFFGQGTRLTVV.

V is TRBV2 and J is TRBJ1-2, with a tentative D call TRBD1 (6 bases). The CDR3 is made up of 13 amino acids. Trimming left V 5 bases short and J 3 bases short, with 10 bases between. Germline V CDR1 and CDR2: SNHLY, FYNNEI. Here the CDR3 DNA reads TGTGCCAGCAGTAATAGGGGGGACTATGGCTACACCTTC. Its translation: CASSNRGDYGYTF.

Written as DNA, the CDR3 is TGTGCCAGCAGCCAAGTTACGGGAGTGTCAAATGAGCAGTTCTTC. It specifies CASSQVTGVSNEQFF. The chain recombines TRBV14 with TRBJ2-1, with D maybe TRBD2 (6 bases). Germline V gene sequence: CDR1 SGHDN, CDR2 FVKESK. The CDR3 is 15 residues long. Trimming took 1 base from V and 7 from J, leaving 14 bases between them.

The chain uses TRBV5-1 and TRBJ2-3; 15 bases align to TRBD2. CDR1 and CDR2 from the germline V gene are SGHRS and YFSETQ. The CDR3 is made up of 19 amino acids. The J segment lost 3 bases and the V segment lost 4 bases, leaving 12 bases of the junction unmatched. Here the CDR3 reads CASSRSPGLAGGMTDTQYF. CDR3 bases: TGCGCCAGCAGCCGTAGTCCGGGACTAGCGGGGGGTATGACAGATACGCAGTATTTT.

The chain recombines TRBV5-5 with TRBJ2-7; D perhaps matches TRBD1 (6 bases). Germline V gives CDR1 SGHKS, CDR2 YYEKEE (reference sequence). The V gene lost 3 bases and the J gene lost 4 bases, with 14 bases spanning the gap. CDR3 length equals 14 residues. The CDR3 sequence is CASSYQDSLYEQYF. DNA of the CDR3: TGTGCCAGCAGCTACCAGGACAGTTTATACGAGCAGTACTTC. Based on the CDR3 plus reference TRBV5-5 and TRBJ2-7, the full variable domain is DAGVTQSPTHLIKTRGQQVTLRCSPISGHKSVSWYQQVLGQGPQFIFQYYEKEERGRGNFPDRFSARQFPNYSSELNVNALLLGDSALYLCASSYQDSLYEQYFGPGTRLTVT.